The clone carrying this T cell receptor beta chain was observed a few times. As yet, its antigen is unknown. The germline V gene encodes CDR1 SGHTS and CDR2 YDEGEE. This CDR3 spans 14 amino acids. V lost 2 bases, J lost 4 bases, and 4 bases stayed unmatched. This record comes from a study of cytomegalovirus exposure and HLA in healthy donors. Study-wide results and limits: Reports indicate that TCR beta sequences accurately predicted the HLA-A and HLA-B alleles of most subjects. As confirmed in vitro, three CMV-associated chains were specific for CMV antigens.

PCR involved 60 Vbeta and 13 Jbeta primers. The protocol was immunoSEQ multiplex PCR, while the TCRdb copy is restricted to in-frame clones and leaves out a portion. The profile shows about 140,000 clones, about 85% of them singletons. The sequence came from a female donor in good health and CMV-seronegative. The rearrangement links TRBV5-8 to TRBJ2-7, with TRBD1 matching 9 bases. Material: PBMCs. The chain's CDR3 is CASSFGTGSYEQYF. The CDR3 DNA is TGTGCCAGCAGCTTCGGGACAGGGAGTTACGAGCAGTACTTC.